The sequence of this T cell receptor beta chain was determined in a study of T cell responses to AZD1222 COVID-19 vaccine. Study observations and caveats: Spike-specific TCR breadth and depth went up after people got two AZD1222 doses. There were vaccine-associated CD4 TCRs across spike, dominant at 160-218 and 743-854.

V lost 3 bases, J lost 0 bases, and 5 bases lay in between. In germline, CDR1 is DFQATT, CDR2 SNEGSKA (reference sequence). This CDR3 comprises 12 residues. In regard to this clone: Its antigen is unidentified.

TCRdb keeps only in-frame clones here, not all; method: immunoSEQ multiplex PCR. The top ten hold around 9.3% of the sample, which has some 73,000 clones, roughly 89% seen once. The sequences come from peripheral blood, collected 28 days after the second AZD1222 dose. The receptor's source is an adult who received the AZD1222 COVID-19 vaccine. The chain uses TRBV20-1 and TRBJ1-1; no definite D call. In nucleotides, the CDR3 is TGCAGTGCTAGTAGGGTGAACACTGAAGCTTTCTTT. Residues: CSASRVNTEAFF.